A selection of T cell receptor beta chains follows, all from one sample in a study of T cells expressing NK-cell markers. Each CDR3 protein gets one entry in TCRdb, which reprocessed the 5' RACE reads and gives no DNA. The sample features some 140,000 distinct CDR3 sequences, with 30% to 45% in its top ten. Input material: blood T cells: a sorted CD56 or NKG2C T cell subset, CD4+ or CD8+ T cells, or bulk PBMC T cells (not recorded which). These receptors were taken from a woman aged 45-60 years in good health. Each CDR3 is given with its conserved first and last residue.

j_call v_call cdr3_aa
TRBJ1-2 TRBV12-3/TRBV12-4 CASSLRVARDGYTF
TRBJ2-1 TRBV30 CAWSLREGLVDEQFF
TRBJ2-2 TRBV6-5 CASSYMAGNTGELFF
TRBJ2-7 TRBV6-1 CASRMLAGGLSYEQYF
TRBJ2-2 TRBV12-3/TRBV12-4 CASSSHWAGTNTGELFF
TRBJ2-1 TRBV29-1 CSVDWTYNEQFF
TRBJ2-2 TRBV29-1 CSVDDENTGELFF
TRBJ2-5 TRBV6-5 CASSYGGSAEETQYF
TRBJ2-1 TRBV24-1 CATSDLVQGDYNEQFF
TRBJ2-2 TRBV28 CASNSPTSGNAGELFF
TRBJ2-1 TRBV4-1 CASSQVLEFDEQFF
TRBJ2-1 TRBV7-6 CASSLQTNEQFF
TRBJ2-1 TRBV12-3/TRBV12-4 CAILAGGDEQFF
TRBJ2-5 TRBV4-1 CASSQDKREGQETQYF
TRBJ2-3 TRBV7-3 CASSSTRDRGSDTQYF
TRBJ2-3 TRBV20-1 CSARDLGTSGTDTQYF
TRBJ2-1 TRBV7-6 CASSRSGSYNEQFF
TRBJ2-3 TRBV7-9 CASSAGTGGFDTQYF
TRBJ2-1 TRBV11-2 CASSLESGPYNEQFF
TRBJ2-1 TRBV4-1 CASTEVAGDEQFF
TRBJ2-3 TRBV19 CASSQNYVDTQYF
TRBJ2-4 TRBV12-3/TRBV12-4 CASSTRSQGDIQYF
TRBJ2-2 TRBV11-2 CASSRPGEGVAGELFF
TRBJ2-2 TRBV2 CASSGGPGQGTGELFF
TRBJ2-7 TRBV7-8 CASSSRTSFDEQYF
TRBJ2-7 TRBV29-1 CSVEEGYYEQYF
TRBJ1-1 TRBV2 CASSDETGMIDTEAFF
TRBJ2-5 TRBV13 CASSLESSGTQYF
TRBJ2-7 TRBV7-8 CASSGIAPGEQYF